This TCR beta chain was captured by sequencing in a study of regulatory T cells in long-lasting Graves disease. CDR3-region Arm-PCR and iRepertoire HTBI primers produced the TCR beta libraries. In the original workflow: Analysis of the samples identified about 62 TRBV and roughly 13 TRBJ segments. TCRdb re-called the multiplex PCR reads through MiXCR, storing one row per CDR3 protein. The V and J calls and clone size are TCRdb's, not the authors'. This table has 550,000 to 650,000 distinct CDR3 sequences, 16% appearing once. Findings and caveats of the study: Not thyroid tissue but only peripheral blood was studied. Persistent disease preferred TRBV28, TRBJ1-2 and TRBJ2-5.

V lost 5 bases and J lost 2; bases outside the gene matches: 8. CDR1 and CDR2 (germline): SGHTA, FQGNSA. CDR3 length equals 15 residues. This clonotype has a count of ten or more. No antigen is known for it. Time point indicated: newly diagnosed GD, antithyroid drugs for less than 3 months. After RNA was extracted from PBMCs, the TCR library was made from it. This sample was shared with a second study, whose subject was T cells in Graves' hyperthyroidism and ophthalmopathy.

This sample comprised peripheral blood mononuclear cells (PBMCs), obtained at new diagnosis, from a patient treated with antithyroid drugs. V and J are TRBV7-2 and TRBJ2-5; 7 bases are a match to TRBD1. The clonotype originates from a man younger than 35 with Graves disease. CDR3 nucleotides: TGTGCCAGCAGCCCCCACAGGGGAAATCAAGAGACCCAGTACTTC. Protein sequence: CASSPHRGNQETQYF.